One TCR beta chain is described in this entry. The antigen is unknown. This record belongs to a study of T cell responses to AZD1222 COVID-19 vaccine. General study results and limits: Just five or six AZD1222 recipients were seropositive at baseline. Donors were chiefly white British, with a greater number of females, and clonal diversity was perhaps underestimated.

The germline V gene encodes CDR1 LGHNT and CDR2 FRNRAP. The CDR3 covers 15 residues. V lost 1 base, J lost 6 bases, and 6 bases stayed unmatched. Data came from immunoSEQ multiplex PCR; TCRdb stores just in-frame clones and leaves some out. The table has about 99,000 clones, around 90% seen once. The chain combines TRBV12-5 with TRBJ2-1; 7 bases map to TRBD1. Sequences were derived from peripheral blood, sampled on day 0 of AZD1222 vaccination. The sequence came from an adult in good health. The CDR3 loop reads CASGLGQGFLNEQFF. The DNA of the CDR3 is TGTGCTAGTGGTTTGGGACAGGGATTTCTCAATGAGCAGTTCTTC.